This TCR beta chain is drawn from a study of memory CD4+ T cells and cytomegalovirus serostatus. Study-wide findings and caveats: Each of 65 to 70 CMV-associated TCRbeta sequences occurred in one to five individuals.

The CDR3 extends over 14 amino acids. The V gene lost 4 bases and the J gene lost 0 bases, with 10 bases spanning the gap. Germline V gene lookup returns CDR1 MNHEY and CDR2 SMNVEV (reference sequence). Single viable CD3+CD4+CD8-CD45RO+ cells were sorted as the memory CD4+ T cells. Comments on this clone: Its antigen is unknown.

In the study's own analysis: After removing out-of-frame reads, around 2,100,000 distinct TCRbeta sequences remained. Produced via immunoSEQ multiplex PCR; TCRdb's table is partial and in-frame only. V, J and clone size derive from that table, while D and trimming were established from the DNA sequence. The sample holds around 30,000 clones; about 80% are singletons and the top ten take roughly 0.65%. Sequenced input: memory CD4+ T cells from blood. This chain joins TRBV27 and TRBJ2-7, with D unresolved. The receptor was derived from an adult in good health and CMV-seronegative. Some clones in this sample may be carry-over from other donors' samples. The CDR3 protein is CASSSSGSSYEQYF. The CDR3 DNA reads TGTGCCAGCAGTTCCAGTGGAAGCTCCTACGAGCAGTACTTC.